The entry below gives a single T cell receptor (beta chain) sequence along with its context. No antigen is known for it. Only in-frame clones appear in the TCRdb table, and some are missing; sequencing was by immunoSEQ multiplex PCR. The sample yields 150,000 or so clones, less than 90% seen once. These data come from a study of radiation and T cells in renal cell carcinoma. The CDR3 has 15 amino acids. The V end was cut by 5 bases, the J end by 4 bases, with 15 bases between. Germline V gene data show CDR1 as SEHNR and CDR2 as FQNEAQ (reference sequence). Study-wide points: No pretreatment tumor biopsies were available for baseline clonotypes.

The time point was: blood 4 weeks post-SBRT, at nephrectomy. Sample treatment: 15 Gy SBRT to primary tumor, nephrectomy 4 weeks later. Blood was sampled at baseline, 2 weeks and 4 weeks after SBRT. The tumor was a clear cell renal cell carcinoma. Sequenced here: blood, sampled from a patient whose treatment included radiotherapy and nephrectomy. The chain recombines TRBV7-9 with TRBJ1-5; the D gene is possibly TRBD1 (6 bases). This receptor was identified in a woman aged 45-65 years with renal cell carcinoma. Written as DNA, the CDR3 is TGTGCCAGCAGCCCAACAGGGCCCCGAAATCAGCCCCAGCATTTT. This sequence encodes CASSPTGPRNQPQHF.